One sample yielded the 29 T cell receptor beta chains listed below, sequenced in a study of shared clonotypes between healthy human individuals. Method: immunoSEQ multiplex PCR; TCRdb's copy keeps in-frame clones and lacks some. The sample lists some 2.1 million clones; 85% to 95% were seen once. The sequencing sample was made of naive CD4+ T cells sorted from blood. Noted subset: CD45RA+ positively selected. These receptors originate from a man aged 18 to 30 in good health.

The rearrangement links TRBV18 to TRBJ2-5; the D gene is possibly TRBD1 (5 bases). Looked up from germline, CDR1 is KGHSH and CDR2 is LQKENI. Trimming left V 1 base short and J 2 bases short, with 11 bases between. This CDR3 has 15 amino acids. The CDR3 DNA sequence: TGTGCCAGCTCACCACAGGGGATGGGACAAGAGACCCAGTACTTC. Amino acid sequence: CASSPQGMGQETQYF.

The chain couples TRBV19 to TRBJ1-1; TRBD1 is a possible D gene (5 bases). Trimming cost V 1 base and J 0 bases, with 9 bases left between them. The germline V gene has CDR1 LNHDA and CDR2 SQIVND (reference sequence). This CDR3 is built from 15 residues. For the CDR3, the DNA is TGTGCCAGTAGTATAGTAGGGGTAATGAACACTGAAGCTTTCTTT. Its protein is CASSIVGVMNTEAFF. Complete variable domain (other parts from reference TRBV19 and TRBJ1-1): DGGITQSPKYLFRKEGQNVTLSCEQNLNHDAMYWYRQDPGQGLRLIYYSQIVNDFQKGDIAEGYSVSREKKESFPLTVTSAQKNPTAFYLCASSIVGVMNTEAFFGQGTRLTVV.

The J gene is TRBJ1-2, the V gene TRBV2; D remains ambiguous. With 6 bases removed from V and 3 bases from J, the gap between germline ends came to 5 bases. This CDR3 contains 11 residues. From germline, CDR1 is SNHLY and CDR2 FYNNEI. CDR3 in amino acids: CASRGHYGYTF. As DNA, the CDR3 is TGTGCCAGCAGAGGGCACTATGGCTACACCTTC.

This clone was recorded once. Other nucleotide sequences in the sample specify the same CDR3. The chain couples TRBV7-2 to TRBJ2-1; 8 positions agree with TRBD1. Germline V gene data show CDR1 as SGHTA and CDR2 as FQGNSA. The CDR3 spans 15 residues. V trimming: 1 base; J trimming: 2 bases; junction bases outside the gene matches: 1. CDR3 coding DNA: TGTGCCAGCAGCTTAGACAGGGGGACCTACAATGAGCAGTTCTTC. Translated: CASSLDRGTYNEQFF.

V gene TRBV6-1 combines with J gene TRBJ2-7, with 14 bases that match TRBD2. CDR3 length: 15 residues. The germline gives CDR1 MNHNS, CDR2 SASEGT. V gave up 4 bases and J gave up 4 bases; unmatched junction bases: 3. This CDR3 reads CASSVRTSGRYEQYF. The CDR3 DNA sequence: TGTGCCAGCAGTGTCCGGACTAGCGGGAGGTACGAGCAGTACTTC.

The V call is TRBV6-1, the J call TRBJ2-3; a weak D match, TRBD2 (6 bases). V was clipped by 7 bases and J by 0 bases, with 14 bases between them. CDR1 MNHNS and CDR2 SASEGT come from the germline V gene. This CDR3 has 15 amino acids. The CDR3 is CASNERARSTDTQYF. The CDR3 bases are TGTGCCAGCAACGAGCGGGCTAGAAGCACAGATACGCAGTATTTT.

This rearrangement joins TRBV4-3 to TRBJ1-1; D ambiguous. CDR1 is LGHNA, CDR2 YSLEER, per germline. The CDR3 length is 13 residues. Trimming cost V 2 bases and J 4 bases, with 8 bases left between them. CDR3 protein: CASSQLRSTEAFF. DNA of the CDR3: TGCGCCAGCAGCCAACTGAGGAGCACTGAAGCTTTCTTT.

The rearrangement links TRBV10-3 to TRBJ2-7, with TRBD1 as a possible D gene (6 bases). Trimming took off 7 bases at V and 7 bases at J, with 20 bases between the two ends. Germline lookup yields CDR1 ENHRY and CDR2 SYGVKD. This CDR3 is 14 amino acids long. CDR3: CAITGDTHLDEQYF. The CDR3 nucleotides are TGTGCCATCACCGGGGACACTCATTTAGATGAGCAGTACTTC.

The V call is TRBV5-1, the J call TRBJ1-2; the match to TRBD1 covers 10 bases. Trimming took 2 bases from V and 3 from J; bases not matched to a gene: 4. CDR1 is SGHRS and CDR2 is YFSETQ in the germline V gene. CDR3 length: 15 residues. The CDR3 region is CASSFDRGRDYGYTF. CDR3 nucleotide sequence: TGCGCCAGCAGCTTCGACAGGGGGCGCGACTATGGCTACACCTTC.

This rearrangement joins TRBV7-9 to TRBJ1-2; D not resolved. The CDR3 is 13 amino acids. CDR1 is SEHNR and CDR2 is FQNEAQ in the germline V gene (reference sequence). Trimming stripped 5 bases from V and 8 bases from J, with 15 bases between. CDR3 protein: CASSQAGTGGYTF. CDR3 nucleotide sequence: TGTGCCAGCAGCCAAGCGGGAACGGGGGGCTACACCTTC. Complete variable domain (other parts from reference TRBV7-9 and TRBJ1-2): DTGVSQNPRHKITKRGQNVTFRCDPISEHNRLYWYRQTLGQGPEFLTYFQNEAQLEKSRLLSDRFSAERPKGSFSTLEIQRTEQGDSAMYLCASSQAGTGGYTFGSGTRLTVV.

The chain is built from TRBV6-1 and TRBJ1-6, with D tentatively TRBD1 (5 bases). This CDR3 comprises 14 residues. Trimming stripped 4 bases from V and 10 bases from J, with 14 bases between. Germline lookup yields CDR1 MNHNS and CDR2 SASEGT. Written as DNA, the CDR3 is TGTGCCAGCAGTGTTGGGGGGTCCCCCTCACCCCTCCACTTT. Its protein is CASSVGGSPSPLHF.

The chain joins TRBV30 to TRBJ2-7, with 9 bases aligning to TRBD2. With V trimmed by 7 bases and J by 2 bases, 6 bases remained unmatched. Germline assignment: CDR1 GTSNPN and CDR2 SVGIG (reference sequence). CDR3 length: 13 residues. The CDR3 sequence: CASKAGGPYEQYF. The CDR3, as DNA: TGTGCCTCAAAAGCGGGGGGTCCCTACGAGCAGTACTTC. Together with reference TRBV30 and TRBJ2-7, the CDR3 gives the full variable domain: SQTIHQWPATLVQPVGSPLSLECTVEGTSNPNLYWYRQAAGRGLQLLFYSVGIGQISSEVPQNLSASRPQDRQFILSSKKLLLSDSGFYLCASKAGGPYEQYFGPGTRLTVT.

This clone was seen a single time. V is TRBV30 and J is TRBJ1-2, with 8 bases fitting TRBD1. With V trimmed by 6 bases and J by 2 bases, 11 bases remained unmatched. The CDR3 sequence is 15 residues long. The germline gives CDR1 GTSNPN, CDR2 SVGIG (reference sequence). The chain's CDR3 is CACSRLGQANYGYTF. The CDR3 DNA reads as TGTGCCTGTTCTCGACTGGGACAGGCAAACTATGGCTACACCTTC.

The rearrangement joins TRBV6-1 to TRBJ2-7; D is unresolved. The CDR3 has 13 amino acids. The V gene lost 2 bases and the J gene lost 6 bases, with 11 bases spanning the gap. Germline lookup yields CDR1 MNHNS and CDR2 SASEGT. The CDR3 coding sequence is TGTGCCAGCAGTGAATTTGCAGATTTCGAGCAGTACTTC. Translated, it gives CASSEFADFEQYF.

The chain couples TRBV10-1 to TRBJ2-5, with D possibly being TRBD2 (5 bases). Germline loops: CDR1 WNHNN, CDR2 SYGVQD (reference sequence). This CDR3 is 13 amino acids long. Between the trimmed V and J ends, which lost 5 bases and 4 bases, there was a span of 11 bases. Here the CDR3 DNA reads TGCGCCAGCAGTCAACTAGTTGGAGAGACCCAGTACTTC. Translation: CASSQLVGETQYF.

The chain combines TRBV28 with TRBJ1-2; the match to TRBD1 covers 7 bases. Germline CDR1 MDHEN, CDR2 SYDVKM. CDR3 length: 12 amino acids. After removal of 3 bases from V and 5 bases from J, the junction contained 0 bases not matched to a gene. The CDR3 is CASSLGQYGYTF. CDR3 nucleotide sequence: TGTGCCAGCAGTTTGGGACAGTATGGCTACACCTTC.

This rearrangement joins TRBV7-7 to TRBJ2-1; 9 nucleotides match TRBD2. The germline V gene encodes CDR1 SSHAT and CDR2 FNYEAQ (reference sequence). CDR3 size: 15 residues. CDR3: CASGGLAFSYNEQFF. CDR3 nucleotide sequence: TGTGCTAGCGGGGGCCTAGCGTTCTCCTACAATGAGCAGTTCTTC.

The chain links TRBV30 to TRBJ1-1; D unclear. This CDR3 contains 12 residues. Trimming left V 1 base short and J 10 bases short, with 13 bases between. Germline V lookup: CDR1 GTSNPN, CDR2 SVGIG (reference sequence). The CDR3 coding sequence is TGTGCCTGGAGTGAAATAGTAACCGGAGCTTTCTTT. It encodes CAWSEIVTGAFF.

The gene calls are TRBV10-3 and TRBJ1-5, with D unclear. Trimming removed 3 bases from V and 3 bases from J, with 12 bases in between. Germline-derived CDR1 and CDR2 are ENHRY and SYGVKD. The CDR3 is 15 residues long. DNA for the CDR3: TGTGCCATCAGTGACGGGCCTTCGTACAATCAGCCCCAGCATTTT. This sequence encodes CAISDGPSYNQPQHF.

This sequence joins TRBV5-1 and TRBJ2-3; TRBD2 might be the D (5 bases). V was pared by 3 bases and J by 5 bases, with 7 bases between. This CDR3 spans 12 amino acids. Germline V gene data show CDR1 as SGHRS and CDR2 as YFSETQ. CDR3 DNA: TGCGCCAGCAGCTACGAGGGAGATACGCAGTATTTT. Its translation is CASSYEGDTQYF.

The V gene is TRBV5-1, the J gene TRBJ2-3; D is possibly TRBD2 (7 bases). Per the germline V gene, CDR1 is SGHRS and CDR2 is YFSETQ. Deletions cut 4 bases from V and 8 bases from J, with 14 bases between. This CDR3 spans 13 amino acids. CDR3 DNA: TGCGCCAGCAGCCCACTAGGGGGGGGTACGCAGTATTTT. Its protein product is CASSPLGGGTQYF.

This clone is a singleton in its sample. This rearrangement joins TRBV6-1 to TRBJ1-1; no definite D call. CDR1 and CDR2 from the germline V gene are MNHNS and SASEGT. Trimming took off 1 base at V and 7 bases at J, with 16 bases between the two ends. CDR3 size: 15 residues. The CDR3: CASSEGPITRSEAFF. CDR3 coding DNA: TGTGCCAGCAGTGAAGGGCCCATTACCCGGAGTGAAGCTTTCTTT.

The CDR3 DNA reads as TGCGCCAGCTCCCGGGCTGCGGGAGTGAGCTACGAGCAGTACTTC. It codes for CASSRAAGVSYEQYF. The V gene is TRBV5-1, the J gene TRBJ2-7; 7 positions agree with TRBD2. Germline-derived CDR1 and CDR2 are SGHRS and YFSETQ. The CDR3 loop spans 15 amino acids. V lost 7 bases, J lost 3 bases, and 13 bases stayed unmatched.

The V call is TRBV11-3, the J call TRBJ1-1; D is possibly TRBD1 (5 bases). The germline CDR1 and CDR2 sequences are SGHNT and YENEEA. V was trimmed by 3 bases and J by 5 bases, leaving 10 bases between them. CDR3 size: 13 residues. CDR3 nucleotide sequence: TGTGCCAGCAGCTTTGCCAGGGATACTGAAGCTTTCTTT. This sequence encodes CASSFARDTEAFF.

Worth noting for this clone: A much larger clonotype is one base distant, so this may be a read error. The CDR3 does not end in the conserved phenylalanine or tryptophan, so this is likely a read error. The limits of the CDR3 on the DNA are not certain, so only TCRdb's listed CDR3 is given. CDR3 in amino acids: CATRWTGRRS. This chain links TRBV28 with TRBJ2-7; the table assigns TRBD1, which was not confirmed against the DNA. Ends included, the CDR3 has 10 residues. CDR1 and CDR2 (germline): MDHEN, SYDVKM.

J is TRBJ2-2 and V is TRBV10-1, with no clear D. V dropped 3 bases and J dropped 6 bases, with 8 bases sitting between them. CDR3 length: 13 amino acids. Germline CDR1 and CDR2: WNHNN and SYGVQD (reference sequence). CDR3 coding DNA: TGCGCCAGCAGTGAAGATGGTGCCGGGGAGCTGTTTTTT. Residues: CASSEDGAGELFF.

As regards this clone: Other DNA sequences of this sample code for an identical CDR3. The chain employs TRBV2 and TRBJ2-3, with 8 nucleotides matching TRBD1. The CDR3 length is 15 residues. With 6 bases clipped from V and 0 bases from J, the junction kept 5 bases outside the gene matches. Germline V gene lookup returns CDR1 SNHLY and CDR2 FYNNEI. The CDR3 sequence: CASSPQGVSTDTQYF. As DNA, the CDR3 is TGTGCCAGCAGCCCACAGGGGGTGAGCACAGATACGCAGTATTTT.

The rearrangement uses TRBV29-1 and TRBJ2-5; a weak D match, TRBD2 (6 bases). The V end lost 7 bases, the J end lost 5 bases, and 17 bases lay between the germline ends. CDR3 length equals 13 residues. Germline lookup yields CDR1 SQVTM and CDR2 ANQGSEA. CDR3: CSETRGVGETQYF. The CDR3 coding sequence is TGCAGCGAGACTAGAGGGGTCGGGGAGACCCAGTACTTC.

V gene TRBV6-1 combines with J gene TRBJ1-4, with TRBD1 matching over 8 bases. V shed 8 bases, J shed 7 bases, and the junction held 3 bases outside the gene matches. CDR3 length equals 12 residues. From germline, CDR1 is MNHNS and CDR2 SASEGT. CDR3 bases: TGTGCCAGCGGCAGGGGGCCTGAAAAACTGTTTTTT. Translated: CASGRGPEKLFF.